One sample yielded the 16 T cell receptor beta chains listed below, sequenced in a study of Graves' ophthalmopathy and Graves' hyperthyroidism. The authors amplified TCR beta CDR3 regions from RNA transcripts. The first-round RT-PCR employed HTBI primers together with the Qiagen OneStep RT-PCR kit. A multiplex PCR was then performed as the second round. TCRdb re-called the multiplex PCR reads through MiXCR, storing one row per CDR3 protein. The table has almost 750,000 distinct CDR3 sequences, 35% to 50% seen once. The sample taken for sequencing was peripheral blood. These receptors originate from an adult man with Graves' ophthalmopathy.

This chain joins TRBV7-9 and TRBJ2-7, with D unclear. Germline values: CDR1 SEHNR, CDR2 FQNEAQ (reference sequence). V lost 4 bases and J 2 bases, leaving 9 bases between the germline ends. The CDR3 has 13 residues. The CDR3 loop reads CASSSPEAYEQYF. In DNA, the CDR3 is TGTGCCAGCAGCTCCCCCGAAGCCTACGAGCAGTACTTC.

This clonotype showed up just a few times. This chain uses TRBV20-1 with TRBJ2-7, with D unresolved. Trimming pared 0 bases from V and 3 bases from J, leaving 12 bases between. Per germline, CDR1 DFQATT and CDR2 SNEGSKA (reference sequence). The CDR3 has 14 amino acids. The DNA for the CDR3 is TGCAGTGCTAGAGATAGGATCCACTTCTACGAGCAGTACTTC. Protein: CSARDRIHFYEQYF.

This clonotype was picked up many times. The chain has TRBV19 and TRBJ1-5; 8 nucleotides line up with TRBD1. V lost 8 bases to trimming and J lost 1 base; unmatched junction nucleotides: 10. Per germline, CDR1 LNHDA and CDR2 SQIVND (reference sequence). The CDR3 has 16 residues. CDR3 residues: CASGQDRAESNQPQHF. CDR3 DNA sequence: TGTGCCAGTGGGCAGGACAGGGCGGAAAGCAATCAGCCCCAGCATTTT. Full variable domain (outside the CDR3, taken from reference TRBV19 and TRBJ1-5): DGGITQSPKYLFRKEGQNVTLSCEQNLNHDAMYWYRQDPGQGLRLIYYSQIVNDFQKGDIAEGYSVSREKKESFPLTVTSAQKNPTAFYLCASGQDRAESNQPQHFGDGTRLSIL.

This clonotype was found a few times. This chain connects TRBV11-1 to TRBJ2-5; TRBD2 matches 10 bases. CDR3 size: 20 residues. Germline loops: CDR1 SGHAT, CDR2 FQDESV (reference sequence). V shed 0 bases, J shed 5 bases, and the junction held 18 bases outside the gene matches. CDR3 residues: CASSLAGGGAGSGRWETQYF. In DNA form, the CDR3 reads TGTGCCAGCAGCTTAGCGGGAGGGGGGGCCGGTAGCGGGAGGTGGGAGACCCAGTACTTC.

The CDR3 sequence is CASSLRGGFVTGELFF. The CDR3 DNA sequence: TGTGCCAGCAGCTTACGTGGGGGTTTTGTCACCGGGGAGCTGTTTTTT. The chain uses TRBV7-9 and TRBJ2-2; D may be TRBD1 or TRBD2 (5 bases each). CDR1 and CDR2 (germline): SEHNR, FQNEAQ (reference sequence). The CDR3 is 16 residues long. V lost 2 bases and J lost 4, with 14 bases in between.

The gene calls are TRBV11-2 and TRBJ2-7; D is perhaps TRBD1 or TRBD2 (5 bases each). In germline, CDR1 is SGHAT, CDR2 FQNNGV. The CDR3 has 16 amino acids. Deletions cut 7 bases from V and 2 bases from J, with 21 bases between. CDR3 sequence reads: CASIGIGDGVPYEQYF. The CDR3 nucleotides read TGTGCCAGCATCGGAATCGGGGACGGCGTCCCCTACGAGCAGTACTTC.

The chain joins TRBV5-6 to TRBJ2-7; 7 bases match TRBD1. The CDR3 loop spans 17 amino acids. The trim removed 6 bases at V and 0 bases at J, leaving 15 bases unmatched. Per the germline V gene, CDR1 is SGHDT and CDR2 is YYEEEE. The CDR3, as DNA: TGTGCCAGCACCATGAAAGGTTCGGGGACAGCCTCCTACGAGCAGTACTTC. This encodes CASTMKGSGTASYEQYF.

This chain uses TRBV20-1 with TRBJ2-7, with TRBD1 matching 10 bases. Germline V gene lookup returns CDR1 DFQATT and CDR2 SNEGSKA (reference sequence). The ends lost 6 bases at V and 7 bases at J; junction bases unmatched: 9. This CDR3 spans 13 amino acids. In DNA, the CDR3 is TGCAGTGCCGGGACAGGGGTCTCGAGGGAGCAGTACTTC. Residues: CSAGTGVSREQYF.

The rearrangement links TRBV7-2 to TRBJ2-7, with D uncertain. The germline gives CDR1 SGHTA, CDR2 FQGNSA. V lost 6 bases and J 7 bases, leaving 22 bases between the germline ends. The CDR3 is 15 amino acids. CDR3: CASSYLSRQTDEQYF. CDR3 DNA sequence: TGTGCCAGCAGTTACCTCTCGCGGCAAACGGATGAGCAGTACTTC.

The sample holds a few counts of this clonotype. V usage is TRBV24-1 and J usage is TRBJ1-5; 10 positions agree with TRBD1. Unmatched junction bases numbered 14, after V lost 11 bases and J lost 5 bases. Per the germline V gene, CDR1 is KGHDR and CDR2 is SFDVKD. The CDR3 contains 16 residues. CDR3 bases: TGTGCCATCGGCCCAACCCCAGGGACAGGGGATCAGCCCCAGCATTTT. Translating it yields CAIGPTPGTGDQPQHF.

This chain links TRBV7-9 with TRBJ1-6; no clear D. The germline V gene encodes CDR1 SEHNR and CDR2 FQNEAQ (reference sequence). The CDR3 sequence is 15 residues long. V lost 5 bases and J 7 bases, leaving 15 bases between the germline ends. The CDR3 nucleotides are TGTGCCAGCAGCGCCTCGGACCTGGGGAATTCACCCCTCCACTTT. This translates into CASSASDLGNSPLHF. The whole variable domain, filled in from reference TRBV7-9 and TRBJ1-6, reads DTGVSQNPRHKITKRGQNVTFRCDPISEHNRLYWYRQTLGQGPEFLTYFQNEAQLEKSRLLSDRFSAERPKGSFSTLEIQRTEQGDSAMYLCASSASDLGNSPLHFGNGTRLTVT.

The CDR3 region has the DNA TGTGCCAGCAGCGTAAGCGGGATTAGCACAGATACGCAGTATTTT. It specifies CASSVSGISTDTQYF. The chain combines TRBV9 with TRBJ2-3, with 7 positions matching TRBD2. This CDR3 contains 15 residues. CDR1 is SGDLS and CDR2 is YYNGEE in the germline V gene. Trimming cost V 1 base and J 0 bases; bases outside gene matches: 2.

This clonotype was detected ten times or more. J is TRBJ1-2 and V is TRBV2, with 8 nucleotides matching TRBD1. The CDR3 runs to 13 residues. The germline V gene has CDR1 SNHLY and CDR2 FYNNEI. J gave up 7 bases and V 7 bases, and 8 bases lay outside the gene matches. CDR3: CASMDRALGGYTF. The CDR3, as DNA: TGTGCCAGCATGGACAGGGCGTTGGGTGGCTACACCTTC.

The table lists this clonotype with a few counts. The chain joins TRBV2 to TRBJ1-2; no reliable D call. V shed 8 bases and J shed 4 bases, with 23 bases lying between them. The V gene's germline CDR1 is SNHLY and CDR2 FYNNEI. The CDR3 runs 16 residues. CDR3 loop: CASSPRTEITSYGYTF. The CDR3 DNA reads as TGTGCCAGCTCACCCAGGACGGAGATAACGAGCTATGGCTACACCTTC.

This clonotype was observed a few times. This chain joins TRBV20-1 and TRBJ2-5, with D uncertain. V was clipped by 5 bases and J by 0 bases, with 4 bases between them. Germline V gives CDR1 DFQATT, CDR2 SNEGSKA (reference sequence). This CDR3 has 11 amino acids. CDR3 in DNA: TGCAGTGCTGAGCACCAAGAGACCCAGTACTTC. Protein: CSAEHQETQYF.

This clonotype was seen ten or more times. This chain joins TRBV7-9 and TRBJ1-2, with D perhaps TRBD1 (5 bases). V dropped 3 bases and J dropped 1 base, with 9 bases sitting between them. The CDR3 covers 14 residues. CDR1 SEHNR and CDR2 FQNEAQ come from the germline V gene (reference sequence). The CDR3 reads CASSFPRGNYGYTF. In nucleotides, the CDR3 is TGTGCCAGCAGCTTTCCAAGGGGTAACTATGGCTACACCTTC.